This TCR beta chain was retrieved from a study of blood T cell repertoires in COVID-19. Study-wide background: The United States, Italy and Spain provided the acute and convalescent COVID-19 samples.

The V gene's germline CDR1 is MDHEN and CDR2 SYDVKM. The CDR3 runs 14 residues. V lost 3 bases to trimming and J lost 6 bases, with 13 bases between them. Here immunoSEQ multiplex PCR was the method, and the copy in TCRdb shows in-frame clones only, minus some. This sample yields more than 400,000 clones, of which 90% are seen a single time; under 0.7% belongs to the top ten. Residents of under 25 US areas, aged about 18 to 100 years, made up the participants. Participants had their cohort set by participant-reported clinical history. The chain combines TRBV28 with TRBJ2-3, with D unclear. The source material was PBMCs or T cells enriched from blood (not recorded which). The sequence was obtained from a young man who had recovered from COVID-19. The CDR3 spells CASSFFARIDTQYF. CDR3 nucleotides: TGTGCCAGCAGTTTCTTCGCCAGGATTGATACGCAGTATTTT.